This T cell receptor (beta chain) derives from a study of blood T cell repertoires in COVID-19. As for the study in general: Samples came from the United States, Italy and Spain, spanning acute and convalescent COVID-19. PBMCs, B-cell-depleted T cells, or T cells were the source of the cDNA or gDNA that made up the material.

The data were produced by immunoSEQ multiplex PCR, yet TCRdb's version contains in-frame clones alone and is incomplete. The profile shows around 100,000 clones, 85% of them singletons. The CDR3 is made up of 15 amino acids. The V and J ends lost 5 bases and 4 bases respectively, with 16 bases between them. CDR1 is MNHEY, CDR2 SVGAGI, per germline. This clonotype was obtained from a human donor in a cohort sampled during active COVID-19. The rearrangement joins TRBV6-5 to TRBJ2-3; D possibly corresponds to TRBD2 (5 bases). The sample was peripheral blood. In DNA, the CDR3 is TGTGCCAGCAGTAAGGGCGGGCAGCTTGCAGATACGCAGTATTTT. Residues: CASSKGGQLADTQYF.